This TCR beta chain comes out of a study of T cell responses to AZD1222 COVID-19 vaccine. This CDR3 comprises 13 residues. V lost 3 bases and J 6 bases, leaving 8 bases between the germline ends. Looked up from germline, CDR1 is MNHEY and CDR2 is SMNVEV (reference sequence). Turning to this clone: Its target is unknown.

Libraries were prepared by immunoSEQ multiplex PCR; TCRdb keeps only in-frame clonotypes and omits some of them. The sample carries more than 150,000 clones, approximately 94% recorded once. Findings of the study overall: Dominant CD4 TCR responses targeted spike regions 160-218 and 743-854. Baseline testing showed seropositivity in only a handful of AZD1222 recipients. Compared with day 0, the breadth and depth of the Spike-specific TCR repertoire rose significantly after two doses of AZD1222. Regions left unmutated in variants are reportedly the target of nearly half of spike-specific TCRs.

This sequence joins TRBV27 and TRBJ1-4; TRBD1 is a possible D gene (5 bases). This clonotype was sampled from an adult who received the AZD1222 COVID-19 vaccine. The sequencing here drew on peripheral blood, taken 28 days after the second AZD1222 dose. The DNA of the CDR3 is TGTGCCAGCAGTTTTTCAGGGTATGAAAAACTGTTTTTT. It yields the protein CASSFSGYEKLFF.